This T cell receptor beta chain was profiled in a study of glioma-infiltrating T cells. Study outcomes and limitations: Non-neoplastic patients had below-expected tissue-blood divergence, while all gliomas exceeded expectation. Very few CDR3 sequences were shared between tissue and blood.

TCR alpha and beta CDR3 regions were amplified from RNA using iRepertoire nested multiplex PCR. One-step reverse transcription and amplification started from around 100-400 ng of tissue mRNA or PBMC total RNA. TCRdb re-analysed the multiplex PCR reads in MiXCR, keeping a single row per CDR3 protein. The table has roughly 100,000 distinct CDR3 sequences, around 28% seen once. The length of the CDR3 is 14 residues. The V gene's germline CDR1 is MNHEY and CDR2 SMNVEV (reference sequence). The V and J ends lost 5 bases and 6 bases, in that order; junction bases with no gene match: 9. This clonotype was recorded many times. The antigen remains undetermined.

Sequenced input: glioma tissue, nonneoplastic brain tissue, or PBMCs (not recorded which). J is TRBJ1-1 and V is TRBV27; TRBD1 matches at 7 bases. This sequence was found in a human donor with low-grade glioma or glioblastoma, undergoing nonglioma brain surgery, or in good health (not recorded which). The CDR3 protein is CASSKQGGFAEAFF. As DNA, the CDR3 is TGTGCCAGCAGTAAGCAGGGGGGATTCGCTGAAGCTTTCTTT.